Each of the 21 T cell receptor beta chains below was sequenced from the same sample in a study of radiotherapy plus CTLA-4 blockade in lung cancer. The repertoire was sequenced with immunoSEQ multiplex PCR; TCRdb's copy has only in-frame clones and lacks some. This table has about 62,000 clones, approximately 76% appearing once. The material sequenced was peripheral blood, taken from a patient treated with radiotherapy plus ipilimumab. Receptor source: a human donor with non-small cell lung cancer who had a complete response to radiotherapy plus ipilimumab.

This chain connects TRBV5-6 to TRBJ1-6; D may be TRBD1 (5 bases). The CDR3 length is 16 residues. CDR1 is SGHDT, CDR2 YYEEEE, per germline. Trimming pared 1 base from V and 8 bases from J, leaving 16 bases between. The CDR3 reads CASSLSFQGLDSPLHF. Written as DNA, the CDR3 is TGTGCCAGCAGCTTGTCTTTCCAGGGTTTAGATTCACCCCTCCACTTT.

V usage is TRBV27 and J usage is TRBJ1-2; 8 bases map to TRBD1. Germline V lookup: CDR1 MNHEY, CDR2 SMNVEV (reference sequence). The CDR3 is 13 amino acids. J gave up 5 bases and V 4 bases, and 3 bases lay outside the gene matches. CDR3 sequence (DNA): TGTGCCAGCAGTTGGGGACAGGCTTATGGCTACACCTTC. Its translation: CASSWGQAYGYTF.

The chain carries TRBV27 and TRBJ2-7, with D perhaps TRBD1 (5 bases). CDR1 and CDR2 (germline): MNHEY, SMNVEV (reference sequence). With 0 bases removed from V and 7 bases from J, the gap between germline ends came to 16 bases. This CDR3 has 15 amino acids. CDR3 nucleotides: TGTGCCAGCAGTTTATCGTGGGGCAGGGTCAGTGAGCAGTACTTC. It encodes CASSLSWGRVSEQYF.

This clone was found a few times. This chain connects TRBV6-5 to TRBJ1-5; 8 bases line up with TRBD1. Per germline, CDR1 MNHEY and CDR2 SVGAGI. The CDR3 loop spans 14 amino acids. The junction had 4 bases not matched to a gene; V was cut back by 4 bases and J by 5 bases. CDR3 residues: CASSFGQGDQPQHF. In DNA form, the CDR3 reads TGTGCCAGCAGTTTCGGACAGGGCGATCAGCCCCAGCATTTT.

The chain recombines TRBV7-9 with TRBJ1-1, with 7 bases matching TRBD1. The CDR3 spans 16 residues. Germline trimming cut 4 bases from V and 0 bases from J; bases unmatched to any gene: 8. The germline V gene encodes CDR1 SEHNR and CDR2 FQNEAQ (reference sequence). Here the CDR3 reads CASSSGGGRMNTEAFF. CDR3 DNA sequence: TGTGCCAGCAGCTCAGGGGGTGGACGTATGAACACTGAAGCTTTCTTT.

V gene TRBV7-2 combines with J gene TRBJ2-7, with D unclear. Trimming took 4 bases from V and 0 from J, leaving 13 bases between them. The CDR3 has 15 residues. Germline CDR1 SGHTA, CDR2 FQGNSA. In nucleotides, the CDR3 is TGTGCCAGCAGCTCCGAGCGTGCGAACTCCTACGAGCAGTACTTC. Translated: CASSSERANSYEQYF.

Only a few counts were recorded for this clone. The J gene is TRBJ2-3, the V gene TRBV7-6; 8 bases are shared with TRBD2. The CDR3 has 16 residues. V lost 5 bases to trimming and J lost 2 bases; unmatched junction nucleotides: 9. From germline, CDR1 is SGHVS and CDR2 FNYEAQ. In DNA, the CDR3 is TGTGCCAGCAGCGCCGATCTAGCGGGCGTCACAGATACGCAGTATTTT. It is translated as CASSADLAGVTDTQYF.

This sequence joins TRBV6-5 and TRBJ1-5; TRBD1 agrees at 8 bases. The CDR3 sequence is 15 residues long. The V and J ends lost 2 bases and 5 bases, in that order; junction bases with no gene match: 5. Germline-derived CDR1 and CDR2 are MNHEY and SVGAGI. The CDR3, as DNA: TGTGCCAGCAGTTACACGACAGGGGCCGATCAGCCCCAGCATTTT. As protein: CASSYTTGADQPQHF.

The genes are TRBV30 and TRBJ2-3; tentative D call: TRBD1 (6 bases). The V gene lost 0 bases and the J gene lost 10 bases, with 14 bases spanning the gap. This CDR3 region has 13 residues. CDR1 is GTSNPN and CDR2 is SVGIG in the germline V gene (reference sequence). The CDR3 is CAWSVMTGGAQYF. The DNA of the CDR3 is TGTGCCTGGAGTGTGATGACAGGCGGTGCGCAGTATTTT.

The V gene is TRBV4-3, the J gene TRBJ1-1, with 9 bases aligning to TRBD1. Trimming at V came to 4 bases and at J to 1 base, leaving 7 bases not matched to a gene. In germline, CDR1 is LGHNA, CDR2 YSLEER. The CDR3 runs to 16 residues. The CDR3 DNA reads TGCGCCAGCAGCCTTACACAGGGGGCATCGAACACTGAAGCTTTCTTT. It translates to CASSLTQGASNTEAFF.

The CDR3 sequence: CASSPPGVYEQYF. The CDR3 DNA reads as TGTGCCAGCAGCCCCCCCGGGGTTTACGAGCAGTACTTC. The V and J genes are TRBV6-1 and TRBJ2-7; D is possibly TRBD2 (5 bases). This CDR3 is built from 13 residues. CDR1 and CDR2 from the germline V gene are MNHNS and SASEGT. With 6 bases removed from V and 4 bases from J, the gap between germline ends came to 13 bases.

The chain recombines TRBV6-1 with TRBJ2-7, with 9 bases matching TRBD1. V gave up 5 bases and J gave up 2 bases; unmatched junction bases: 7. Germline assignment: CDR1 MNHNS and CDR2 SASEGT. This CDR3 is built from 15 residues. CDR3: CASSRERQGAYEQYF. CDR3 bases: TGTGCCAGCAGTCGGGAGCGACAGGGGGCCTACGAGCAGTACTTC.

This clone appeared a few times. The chain has TRBV5-1 and TRBJ1-2, with 9 bases matching TRBD1. The V segment lost 0 bases and the J segment 7 bases; nucleotides outside the gene matches: 7. There are 15 residues in the CDR3. Germline assignment: CDR1 SGHRS and CDR2 YFSETQ. The CDR3 here is CASSLGGTGHPGYTF. The CDR3 nucleotides read TGCGCCAGCAGCTTGGGCGGGACAGGGCATCCTGGCTACACCTTC.

This chain links TRBV27 with TRBJ2-1; 7 positions match TRBD2. V lost 8 bases, J lost 3 bases, and 7 bases stayed unmatched. CDR1 is MNHEY, CDR2 SMNVEV, per germline (reference sequence). This CDR3 has 14 residues. The CDR3 sequence is CASATGGYYNEQFF. DNA for the CDR3: TGTGCCAGCGCAACGGGGGGATACTACAATGAGCAGTTCTTC.

There are a few counts of this clone. The chain joins TRBV6-1 to TRBJ2-2, with D perhaps matching TRBD1 (6 bases). The CDR3 is made up of 15 amino acids. The germline V and J ends were trimmed by 4 bases and 1 base, with 10 bases remaining between them. Germline CDR1 reads MNHNS; CDR2 reads SASEGT. The CDR3 DNA sequence: TGTGCCAGCAGTGGGACAGTATGGAACACCGGGGAGCTGTTTTTT. This codes for CASSGTVWNTGELFF.

The count of this clone is one. The genes are TRBV5-4 and TRBJ2-5; 10 nucleotides agree with TRBD2. This CDR3 region has 14 residues. CDR1 and CDR2 from the germline V gene are SGHNT and YYREEE (reference sequence). V shed 4 bases and J 5 bases; nucleotides not matched to a gene: 5. The CDR3 DNA reads TGTGCCAGCAGCCCTCTAGCGGGAGATGAGACCCAGTACTTC. Translating gives CASSPLAGDETQYF.

This sequence joins TRBV5-6 and TRBJ2-7, with a tentative D call TRBD1 (6 bases). The CDR3 extends over 16 amino acids. The germline V gene encodes CDR1 SGHDT and CDR2 YYEEEE. Trimming left V 0 bases short and J 1 base short, with 14 bases between. The DNA of the CDR3 is TGTGCCAGCAGCTTGGCAGGGGCTAGCCGTTCCTACGAGCAGTACTTC. This translates into CASSLAGASRSYEQYF.

CDR3: CASRDEWGGSYEQYF. The CDR3 coding sequence is TGTGCCAGCAGAGACGAGTGGGGGGGATCCTACGAGCAGTACTTC. This chain uses TRBV6-6 with TRBJ2-7, with 7 bases aligning to TRBD2. Germline CDR1 reads MNHNY; CDR2 reads SVGAGI (reference sequence). V trimming: 6 bases; J trimming: 1 base; junction bases outside the gene matches: 9. This CDR3 region has 15 residues.

The chain employs TRBV6-6 and TRBJ1-1; D is possibly TRBD1 (6 bases). The V and J ends lost 2 bases and 10 bases respectively, with 14 bases between them. The CDR3 has 13 amino acids. CDR1 is MNHNY, CDR2 SVGAGI, per germline (reference sequence). For the CDR3, the DNA is TGTGCCAGCAGTTACGATGATAGGGGGAGAGCTTTCTTT. The encoded protein is CASSYDDRGRAFF.

DNA of the CDR3: TGTGCCAGCAGGCCCCCCCCGGGACAGGGAGCAGATACGCAGTATTTT. It specifies CASRPPPGQGADTQYF. The chain carries TRBV5-5 and TRBJ2-3; 9 nucleotides align to TRBD1. J gave up 4 bases and V 5 bases, and 11 bases lay outside the gene matches. The CDR3 totals 16 residues. Germline V gives CDR1 SGHKS, CDR2 YYEKEE (reference sequence).

The chain recombines TRBV6-5 with TRBJ1-2; 11 bases match TRBD1. This CDR3 has 14 amino acids. V lost 6 bases to trimming and J lost 8 bases; unmatched junction nucleotides: 8. Per germline, CDR1 MNHEY and CDR2 SVGAGI. This CDR3 reads CASRRTGGAGGYTF. As DNA, the CDR3 is TGTGCCAGCAGGCGGACAGGGGGCGCGGGAGGCTACACCTTC.